The entry below describes one T cell receptor (beta chain). The antigen this receptor binds is unknown. Its ends do not fully match the called genes, so a read error is possible. The intended sense of this specimen's time point label: about 28 days (+/-7) after the second vaccine dose. Because spike-specific TCR depth and breadth did not differ between the two schedules, AZD1222 recipients who got a second dose at roughly 4 weeks were pooled with those who got a second dose at roughly 12 weeks. Vaccinee samples came from UK trials COV001 and COV002, including a single-blind randomized controlled phase 2/3 trial of AZD1222 (ChAdOx1 nCoV-19) in healthy adults. For TCRbeta chain sequencing, PBMC samples were collected from trial participants at day 0 and at day 28 after the second dose. This sample is drawn from a study of T cell responses to AZD1222 COVID-19 vaccine (dated by TCRdb to about 2021). At the level of the whole study: TCR sequencing was performed for fewer than 250 trial participants, of whom about 200 were given two doses of AZD1222 and approximately 26 were given two doses of MenACWY control vaccine. Enrollment into the trials was organized by age into subgroups of 18-55, 56-69 and 70-plus years, and those subgroups contained about 150, 27 and 61 TCR-sequenced participants, respectively. What the work shows at the level of the full study, not this receptor alone: Only 5 to 7 AZD1222 recipients were SARS-CoV-2 seropositive at baseline, limiting conclusions about previously exposed vaccinees. After two AZD1222 doses, both the breadth and the depth of spike-specific TCRs were significantly higher than at day 0 and than in MenACWY recipients. Reportedly, almost half of the unique spike-specific TCRs recognized epitopes lying outside the regions that are mutated in the B.1.351 and B.1.1.7 variants. The whole spike protein was spanned by vaccine-associated CD4 TCRs, and dominant responses were seen in regions 160-218 and 743-854. No day 14 peak-response samples were available, so repertoires were characterized only after the peak T cell response. The 56-69-year group was small, and its depth increase did not reach significance, likely because of low power. Participants were mostly white British, with more females than males. The authors suggested clonal diversity may have been underestimated.

The CDR3 regions of human TCRbeta chains were subjected to immunosequencing. For the original study's pipeline: Repertoire TCRs were checked for matches against a reference library of SARS-CoV-2-specific TCRs that had been generated using the MIRA antigen-specificity platform. Breadth meant the fraction of unique TCRs that were SARS-CoV-2-associated, whereas depth meant the fraction of total T cells that were SARS-CoV-2-associated. Using the MIRA data, each spike-specific TCR was mapped to the spike region that the TCR reacts to and placed in a CD4 or CD8 class. Log10-transformed breadth and depth values were compared by one-way ANOVA with Sidak's multiple comparisons tests. This is the immuneACCESS table as TCRdb keeps it, with only in-frame sequences that have V and J called. A part of the clones is gone; compared with another copy, unresolved V genes explain less than half, and the rest is unexplained. The D gene and trimming were derived from the DNA, and the V and J assignments and clone size from that table. In all, the sample holds around 81,000 clones, and 85% to 95% of those were seen once. The leading ten clones occupy 8% of the sample.

Counted from cysteine to phenylalanine, this CDR3 has 13 amino acids. The sequence is cut down to CDR3 DNA, 39 bases in frame from base 1. The germline V gene (reference sequence) sets CDR1 to LGHDT and CDR2 to YNNKEL. This chain joins TRBV3-1 (or the pseudogene TRBV3-2) to TRBJ1-1, with TRBD1 tentatively as D gene (5 bases match). The clonotype comes from an adult who received the AZD1222 COVID-19 vaccine. The specimen was peripheral blood, collected 28 days after the second AZD1222 dose. The sequenced DNA is TGTGCCAGTAGCCTAGGGGTCAACACTGAAGCTTTCTTT. Its amino acids are CASSLGVNTEAFF.